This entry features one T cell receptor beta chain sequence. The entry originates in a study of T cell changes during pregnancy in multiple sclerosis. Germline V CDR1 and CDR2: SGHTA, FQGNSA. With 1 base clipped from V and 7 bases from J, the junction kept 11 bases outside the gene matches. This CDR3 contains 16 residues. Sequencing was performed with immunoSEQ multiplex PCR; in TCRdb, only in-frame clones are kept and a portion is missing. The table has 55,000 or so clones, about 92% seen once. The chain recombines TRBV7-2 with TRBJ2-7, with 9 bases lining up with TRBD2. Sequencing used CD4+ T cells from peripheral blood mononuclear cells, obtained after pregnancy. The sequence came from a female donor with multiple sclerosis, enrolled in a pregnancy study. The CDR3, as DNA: TGTGCCAGCAGCTTAGGATTGCGGGGGGGCCTGGGGGAGCAGTACTTC. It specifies CASSLGLRGGLGEQYF.